This T cell receptor (beta chain) was captured by sequencing in a study of technical replicates of blood from a handful of donors. Repertoires were generated with immunoSEQ multiplex PCR, while TCRdb's copy carries only in-frame clones and drops some. The repertoire holds roughly 62,000 clones, roughly nine tenths seen once, with 4.8% in the top ten. The CDR3 is 14 residues long. CDR1 and CDR2 from the germline V gene are KGHSH and LQKENI. V was pared by 2 bases and J by 9 bases, with 17 bases between. The sample was PBMCs. The chain is built from TRBV18 and TRBJ2-7; TRBD2 might be the D (6 bases). The clonotype comes from a human donor in good health. Some clones in this sample may be carry-over from other donors' samples. The CDR3 sequence: CASSPAGPTQGQYF. In nucleotides, the CDR3 is TGTGCCAGCTCACCAGCGGGACCAACGCAGGGGCAGTACTTC. Full variable domain (missing parts from reference TRBV18 and TRBJ2-7): NAGVMQNPRHLVRRRGQEARLRCSPMKGHSHVYWYRQLPEEGLKFMVYLQKENIIDESGMPKERFSAEFPKEGPSILRIQQVVRGDSAAYFCASSPAGPTQGQYFGPGTRLTVT.